These 5 T cell receptor beta chains share one sample of origin, sequenced in a study of cytomegalovirus exposure and HLA in healthy donors. 60 Vbeta and 13 Jbeta primers were used in PCR. Libraries were prepared by immunoSEQ multiplex PCR; TCRdb keeps only in-frame clonotypes and omits some of them. Altogether about 200,000 clones are present, roughly 85% being singletons, with the ten largest covering less than 2.5%. The sample taken for sequencing was PBMCs. These receptors all come from a woman aged 45-65 years in good health and CMV-seronegative.

The chain couples TRBV6-5 to TRBJ2-7; a weak D match, TRBD2 (6 bases). Germline values: CDR1 MNHEY, CDR2 SVGAGI. CDR3 size: 14 residues. V gave up 7 bases and J gave up 1 base, with 14 bases separating them. The CDR3 nucleotides are TGTGCCAGCAAGTCACTAGCTTTATCCTACGAGCAGTACTTC. This encodes CASKSLALSYEQYF.

This chain connects TRBV5-6 to TRBJ2-1, with D possibly matching TRBD1 (6 bases). V was trimmed by 5 bases and J by 0 bases, leaving 18 bases between them. The germline V gene encodes CDR1 SGHDT and CDR2 YYEEEE. CDR3 length: 17 amino acids. CDR3 residues: CASSKGEMTSSYNEQFF. The CDR3 bases are TGTGCCAGCAGTAAGGGGGAGATGACCAGCTCCTACAATGAGCAGTTCTTC.

This chain connects TRBV14 to TRBJ1-4; tentative D call: TRBD1 (6 bases). This CDR3 is built from 15 residues. Trimming pared 5 bases from V and 5 bases from J, leaving 15 bases between. From germline, CDR1 is SGHDN and CDR2 FVKESK. The CDR3 nucleotides read TGTGCCAGCAGCTTTCGACAGGAGGTGAATGAAAAACTGTTTTTT. It encodes CASSFRQEVNEKLFF. Filled out from reference TRBV14 and TRBJ1-4, the complete variable domain reads EAGVTQFPSHSVIEKGQTVTLRCDPISGHDNLYWYRRVMGKEIKFLLHFVKESKQDESGMPNNRFLAERTGGTYSTLKVQPAELEDSGVYFCASSFRQEVNEKLFFGSGTQLSVL.

The chain has TRBV6-6 and TRBJ2-1; 7 nucleotides line up with TRBD1. Trimming took 5 bases from V and 5 from J; bases not matched to a gene: 9. Germline V gene lookup returns CDR1 MNHNY and CDR2 SVGAGI (reference sequence). The CDR3 runs 15 residues. Written as DNA, the CDR3 is TGTGCCAGCAGTACGTCCCGGGACAGCAACAATGAGCAGTTCTTC. This translates into CASSTSRDSNNEQFF.

This chain links TRBV27 with TRBJ1-1; 7 bases map to TRBD1. The trim removed 5 bases at V and 3 bases at J, leaving 9 bases unmatched. CDR3 length: 15 residues. Germline CDR1 MNHEY, CDR2 SMNVEV (reference sequence). The CDR3 DNA is TGTGCCAGCAGTCCGCAGACAGGGTCGGACACTGAAGCTTTCTTT. Its translation: CASSPQTGSDTEAFF.